This T cell receptor (beta chain) stems from a study of T cells in Graves' hyperthyroidism and ophthalmopathy. Study context: Upon initial diagnosis and before any treatment, peripheral blood was collected. The study, taken as a whole, reports: Onset of ophthalmopathy came a median approximately 6.5 months after the model predicted it.

Many counts were recorded for this clonotype. Its antigen is currently unknown. TCR beta CDR3 sequences were amplified from RNA transcripts. HTBI primers were employed in a first-round RT-PCR of the TCR CDR3. TCRdb reanalysed the multiplex PCR reads using MiXCR and keeps one entry per CDR3 protein. The sample includes fewer than 600,000 distinct CDR3 sequences, 11% to 15% of them seen just once. The germline CDR1 and CDR2 sequences are SGHTA and FQGNSA. The V end lost 4 bases, the J end lost 5 bases, and 11 bases lay between the germline ends. The CDR3 has 13 amino acids. Patients aged 18 to 65 had newly diagnosed hyperthyroidism that had lasted under 2 months.

This receptor was identified in a woman aged 40 to 50 with Graves' hyperthyroidism. Sequences were obtained from blood. This sequence joins TRBV7-2 and TRBJ1-1, with D perhaps matching TRBD1 (5 bases). This CDR3 is CASSSRTRTEAFF. The DNA for the CDR3 is TGTGCCAGCAGCTCCAGGACAAGGACTGAAGCTTTCTTT.